What follows describes a single T cell receptor (beta chain). Additional DNA sequences in this sample encode the identical CDR3. This entry comes from a study of shared clonotypes between healthy human individuals. Data came from immunoSEQ multiplex PCR; TCRdb stores just in-frame clones and leaves some out. The data hold around 2.1 million clones, with just over 90% observed a single time. Naivety among CD8 cells was defined by CD45RO negativity and positive CCR7 selection, thereby excluding terminally differentiated effector memory CD45RA+ cells. Germline V gene sequence: CDR1 SQVTM, CDR2 ANQGSEA. This CDR3 has 12 amino acids. Trimming cost V 5 bases and J 5 bases; bases outside gene matches: 4.

The J gene is TRBJ1-1, the V gene TRBV29-1, with 8 nucleotides matching TRBD1. This receptor was obtained from a young man in good health. Some clones in this sample may be carry-over from other donors' samples. Sequenced material: naive CD8+ T cells from PBMCs. The DNA of the CDR3 is TGCAGCGTTCAGGGGGCGCGGACTGAAGCTTTCTTT. It yields the protein CSVQGARTEAFF.